Each of the 28 T cell receptor beta chains below was sequenced from the same sample in a study of blood T cell repertoires in COVID-19. This table comes from immunoSEQ multiplex PCR, and its TCRdb copy is limited to in-frame clones, with some not included. The top ten clones hold around 9.4% of a sample with over 100,000 clones, roughly four fifths of them seen once. The sequenced sample was peripheral blood. Source of these receptors: a man in his forties with active or convalescent COVID-19.

The genes are TRBV5-4 and TRBJ1-2, with unresolved D. CDR3 size: 13 residues. Germline V CDR1 and CDR2: SGHNT, YYREEE (reference sequence). The V and J ends lost 4 bases and 7 bases respectively, with 14 bases between them. CDR3 in DNA: TGTGCCAGCAGCCGGGCGGGCGACTTTGGCTACACCTTC. Its protein is CASSRAGDFGYTF.

This clone has a handful of counts. The chain uses TRBV12-5 and TRBJ2-7; weak D call: TRBD2 (5 bases). Germline-derived CDR1 and CDR2 are LGHNT and FRNRAP. The CDR3 has 15 residues. Trimming shortened V by 2 bases and J by 2 bases, and 13 bases separated the two germline ends. The CDR3 protein is CASGLSPGDTYEQYF. Written as DNA, the CDR3 is TGTGCTAGTGGTTTGTCCCCCGGGGATACCTACGAGCAGTACTTC.

The V gene is TRBV7-9, the J gene TRBJ2-5, with TRBD1 matching 8 bases. V lost 4 bases and J lost 1; bases outside the gene matches: 5. Looked up from germline, CDR1 is SEHNR and CDR2 is FQNEAQ (reference sequence). CDR3 length: 15 amino acids. The CDR3, as DNA: TGTGCCAGCAGCTACCAGGGGGCGTCCCAAGAGACCCAGTACTTC. Its translation is CASSYQGASQETQYF. Full variable domain (remainder filled in from reference TRBV7-9 and TRBJ2-5): DTGVSQNPRHKITKRGQNVTFRCDPISEHNRLYWYRQTLGQGPEFLTYFQNEAQLEKSRLLSDRFSAERPKGSFSTLEIQRTEQGDSAMYLCASSYQGASQETQYFGPGTRLLVL.

This sequence joins TRBV7-6 and TRBJ2-5, with 11 bases identical to TRBD2. The CDR3 sequence is 15 residues long. V dropped 4 bases and J dropped 2; count of bases not matched to a gene: 3. Looked up from germline, CDR1 is SGHVS and CDR2 is FNYEAQ. The CDR3 nucleotides read TGTGCCAGCAGCTCTACTAGCGGGGGTCAAGAGACCCAGTACTTC. Its translation is CASSSTSGGQETQYF.

The chain employs TRBV7-9 and TRBJ2-7; 9 bases are a match to TRBD1. CDR1 SEHNR and CDR2 FQNEAQ come from the germline V gene (reference sequence). After removal of 5 bases from V and 3 bases from J, the junction contained 8 bases not matched to a gene. This CDR3 is 15 amino acids long. The CDR3 sequence: CASSPFGTGLYEQYF. The DNA for the CDR3 is TGTGCCAGCAGCCCTTTCGGGACAGGGCTCTACGAGCAGTACTTC. Drawing the rest from reference TRBV7-9 and TRBJ2-7, the complete variable domain is DTGVSQNPRHKITKRGQNVTFRCDPISEHNRLYWYRQTLGQGPEFLTYFQNEAQLEKSRLLSDRFSAERPKGSFSTLEIQRTEQGDSAMYLCASSPFGTGLYEQYFGPGTRLTVT.

This clone came up once. V usage is TRBV20-1 and J usage is TRBJ2-7; 13 nucleotides agree with TRBD2. The V gene's germline CDR1 is DFQATT and CDR2 SNEGSKA (reference sequence). The J segment lost 7 bases and the V segment lost 3 bases, leaving 9 bases of the junction unmatched. The CDR3 loop spans 15 amino acids. Here the CDR3 reads CSASRTSGGFWEQYF. In DNA form, the CDR3 reads TGCAGTGCTAGTCGGACTAGCGGGGGCTTCTGGGAGCAGTACTTC.

The CDR3, as DNA: TGTGCCAGCAGTTACACTACTTCTGGAAACACCATATATTTT. Encoded protein: CASSYTTSGNTIYF. The rearrangement uses TRBV6-6 and TRBJ1-3; the D is unclear. V was shortened by 2 bases and J by 1 base, with 6 bases between the two germline ends. This CDR3 contains 14 residues. CDR1 and CDR2 from the germline V gene are MNHNY and SVGAGI (reference sequence).

The chain uses TRBV21-1 and TRBJ2-7; no check of the table's D call, TRBD1, against the DNA was made. TRBV21-1 corresponds to a pseudogene. The CDR3 consists of 17 residues. The DNA of the CDR3 is TGTGCCAGCAGCAGAAAGGCGGGGACAGGGAGCTCCTACGAGCAGTACTTC. Translation: CASSRKAGTGSSYEQYF.

The rearrangement joins TRBV19 to TRBJ2-1, with 10 bases matching TRBD2. The CDR3 has 15 residues. The junction had 8 bases not matched to a gene; V was cut back by 7 bases and J by 5 bases. From germline, CDR1 is LNHDA and CDR2 SQIVND (reference sequence). CDR3 sequence reads: CASTQLAGNNNEQFF. Written as DNA, the CDR3 is TGTGCCAGTACCCAACTAGCGGGGAACAACAATGAGCAGTTCTTC.

Here the CDR3 DNA reads TGTGCCAGCAGCTTTAGAACAGGGGCGCCCTCGGGCTACACCTTC. This sequence encodes CASSFRTGAPSGYTF. V gene TRBV7-2 combines with J gene TRBJ1-2; TRBD1 aligns across 7 bases. The CDR3 loop spans 15 amino acids. J lost 8 bases, V lost 3 bases, and 12 bases had no gene match. The germline CDR1 and CDR2 sequences are SGHTA and FQGNSA.

This clone was counted at least ten times. The chain couples TRBV18 to TRBJ2-7; 9 bases are a match to TRBD1. From germline, CDR1 is KGHSH and CDR2 LQKENI. CDR3 length: 16 residues. The V segment lost 3 bases and the J segment 3 bases; nucleotides outside the gene matches: 9. The CDR3 here is CASSPPGTGSIYEQYF. CDR3 nucleotide sequence: TGTGCCAGCTCACCTCCCGGGACAGGGAGCATCTACGAGCAGTACTTC.

The chain uses TRBV19 and TRBJ1-6; D is uncertain. V was cut by 6 bases and J by 9 bases, with 21 bases left in between. The CDR3 is 16 amino acids. Germline lookup yields CDR1 LNHDA and CDR2 SQIVND (reference sequence). This CDR3 is CASSRDSLGRSSPLHF. In DNA, the CDR3 is TGTGCCAGTAGCAGAGATAGCTTGGGGAGATCTTCACCCCTCCACTTT.

The chain combines TRBV5-1 with TRBJ2-5; D is unresolved. This CDR3 is 13 amino acids long. The germline CDR1 and CDR2 sequences are SGHRS and YFSETQ. The V gene lost 0 bases and the J gene lost 4 bases, with 7 bases spanning the gap. Here the CDR3 DNA reads TGCGCCAGCAGCTTGGCAGGCCGAGAGACCCAGTACTTC. Its translation is CASSLAGRETQYF. Full variable domain (remainder filled in from reference TRBV5-1 and TRBJ2-5): KAGVTQTPRYLIKTRGQQVTLSCSPISGHRSVSWYQQTPGQGLQFLFEYFSETQRNKGNFPGRFSGRQFSNSRSEMNVSTLELGDSALYLCASSLAGRETQYFGPGTRLLVL.

The rearrangement uses TRBV24-1 and TRBJ1-2; D not resolved. The V end was cut by 6 bases, the J end by 3 bases, with 13 bases between. Germline-derived CDR1 and CDR2 are KGHDR and SFDVKD. This CDR3 has 14 residues. The CDR3 loop is CATSKAKGDYGYTF. The CDR3 DNA follows: TGTGCCACCAGTAAGGCGAAGGGAGACTATGGCTACACCTTC.

V is TRBV5-1 and J is TRBJ1-3, with TRBD1 matching 7 bases. Unmatched junction bases numbered 7, after V lost 4 bases and J lost 0 bases. Germline CDR1 reads SGHRS; CDR2 reads YFSETQ. CDR3 length: 16 amino acids. The CDR3 loop reads CASSAGTASSGNTIYF. CDR3 in DNA: TGCGCCAGCAGCGCCGGGACAGCGAGCTCTGGAAACACCATATATTTT.

The V call is TRBV25-1, the J call TRBJ1-1; D gene ambiguous. Germline V gene lookup returns CDR1 MGHDK and CDR2 SYGVNS. V was trimmed by 2 bases and J by 0 bases, leaving 7 bases between them. The CDR3 has 14 residues. For the CDR3, the DNA is TGTGCCAGCAGTGAAAGTACTATGAACACTGAAGCTTTCTTT. Its protein is CASSESTMNTEAFF.

This chain uses TRBV14 with TRBJ1-1; D not resolved. The CDR3 sequence is 13 residues long. Germline V gene data show CDR1 as SGHDN and CDR2 as FVKESK. Trimming removed 5 bases from V and 0 bases from J, with 7 bases in between. This CDR3 reads CASSEYLNTEAFF. The CDR3 nucleotides are TGTGCCAGCAGCGAATACTTGAACACTGAAGCTTTCTTT.

The V gene is TRBV6-6, the J gene TRBJ2-7; D call uncertain. The CDR3 is made up of 13 amino acids. Trimming removed 5 bases at V and 5 bases at J, with 13 bases between. Germline CDR1 is MNHNY and CDR2 is SVGAGI (reference sequence). CDR3 sequence: CASSNPRLHEQYF. Written as DNA, the CDR3 is TGTGCCAGCAGTAACCCCCGACTGCACGAGCAGTACTTC.

The chain uses TRBV6-5 and TRBJ1-1; TRBD1 is a possible D gene (6 bases). CDR3 size: 14 residues. Germline CDR1 is MNHEY and CDR2 is SVGAGI. Between the trimmed V and J ends, which lost 8 bases and 0 bases, there was a span of 13 bases. As DNA, the CDR3 is TGTGCCAGCCAAATGGACAGTTTGAACACTGAAGCTTTCTTT. Encoded protein: CASQMDSLNTEAFF.

J is TRBJ2-7 and V is TRBV27; the match to TRBD1 covers 11 bases. CDR3 length equals 14 residues. CDR1 MNHEY and CDR2 SMNVEV come from the germline V gene (reference sequence). The ends lost 1 base at V and 4 bases at J; junction bases unmatched: 0. Written as DNA, the CDR3 is TGTGCCAGCAGTTTATGGGACAGGGGGTACGAGCAGTACTTC. Translated, it gives CASSLWDRGYEQYF.

DNA for the CDR3: TGTGCCAGCTGGAGCGGGCAGGGACGCGGAAACACCATATATTTT. Residues: CASWSGQGRGNTIYF. V gene TRBV6-5 combines with J gene TRBJ1-3; possibly TRBD1 for D (5 bases). V was clipped by 8 bases and J by 4 bases, with 18 bases between them. Germline CDR1 and CDR2: MNHEY and SVGAGI. The CDR3 consists of 15 residues.

The rearrangement uses TRBV9 and TRBJ1-1, with 9 bases lining up with TRBD1. Germline-derived CDR1 and CDR2 are SGDLS and YYNGEE. This CDR3 has 14 amino acids. The ends lost 4 bases at V and 7 bases at J; junction bases unmatched: 8. The CDR3 DNA is TGTGCCAGCAGCCCCTCGGACAGGGGCTATGAAGCTTTCTTT. This codes for CASSPSDRGYEAFF.

The chain joins TRBV5-1 to TRBJ1-6; no clear D. Germline CDR1 and CDR2: SGHRS and YFSETQ. Trimming pared 4 bases from V and 8 bases from J, leaving 13 bases between. The CDR3 is 14 residues long. The DNA for the CDR3 is TGCGCCAGCAGCGCAACCGCGGATGATTCACCCCTCCACTTT. Translating gives CASSATADDSPLHF.

This chain joins TRBV7-9 and TRBJ2-7; TRBD2 matches at 11 bases. Germline-derived CDR1 and CDR2 are SEHNR and FQNEAQ (reference sequence). The CDR3 totals 16 residues. The J segment lost 0 bases and the V segment lost 1 base, leaving 2 bases of the junction unmatched. The CDR3 DNA follows: TGTGCCAGCAGCTTAGAGACTAGCGGGGACTCCTACGAGCAGTACTTC. The encoded protein is CASSLETSGDSYEQYF.

J is TRBJ2-1 and V is TRBV7-2, with 13 bases identical to TRBD2. The CDR3 length is 14 residues. V lost 3 bases and J lost 15; bases outside the gene matches: 8. Germline CDR1 and CDR2: SGHTA and FQGNSA. The CDR3 reads CASSFGTSGAAGFF. The DNA of the CDR3 is TGTGCCAGCAGCTTCGGGACTAGCGGGGCAGCGGGGTTCTTC.

The rearrangement uses TRBV6-5 and TRBJ1-2, with 10 bases matching TRBD1. Germline lookup yields CDR1 MNHEY and CDR2 SVGAGI. With 6 bases clipped from V and 2 bases from J, the junction kept 6 bases outside the gene matches. The CDR3 runs 15 residues. Here the CDR3 reads CASSLRTGGNYGYTF. Here the CDR3 DNA reads TGTGCCAGCAGCCTGCGGACAGGGGGGAACTATGGCTACACCTTC.

This clone has more than one count but fewer than ten. The J gene is TRBJ2-5, the V gene TRBV7-9, with 12 bases matching TRBD2. Trimming cost V 4 bases and J 4 bases; bases outside gene matches: 4. The CDR3 extends over 15 amino acids. CDR1 and CDR2 from the germline V gene are SEHNR and FQNEAQ (reference sequence). The CDR3 sequence: CASSSWTSGAETQYF. CDR3 DNA sequence: TGTGCCAGCAGCTCTTGGACTAGCGGGGCAGAGACCCAGTACTTC.

The rearrangement uses TRBV10-3 and TRBJ2-6, with D tentatively TRBD1 (5 bases). There are 16 residues in the CDR3. Germline V gene data show CDR1 as ENHRY and CDR2 as SYGVKD. Trimming removed 7 bases from V and 1 base from J, with 14 bases in between. CDR3 sequence reads: CAITTGFSSGANVLTF. The DNA for the CDR3 is TGTGCCATCACCACAGGATTCTCTTCTGGGGCCAACGTCCTGACTTTC.